The 4 T cell receptor beta chains below come from one sample, sequenced in a study of T cell responses to AZD1222 COVID-19 vaccine. The assay was immunoSEQ multiplex PCR, and TCRdb's table has in-frame clones only and misses some. Of 100,000 or so clones in the sample, about 93% were seen once. The source material was peripheral blood, sampled 28 days after the second AZD1222 dose. The receptors were gathered from an adult who received the AZD1222 COVID-19 vaccine.

V is TRBV2 and J is TRBJ1-3; possible D gene TRBD1, 5 bases. CDR1 is SNHLY, CDR2 FYNNEI, per germline. Trimming left V 5 bases short and J 0 bases short, with 11 bases between. CDR3 length: 15 residues. The CDR3, as DNA: TGTGCCAGCAGTCCGGGACGTAGCTCTGGAAACACCATATATTTT. It yields the protein CASSPGRSSGNTIYF.

This clone was seen a single time. The rearrangement uses TRBV5-1 and TRBJ1-2; D is ambiguous. CDR3 length equals 15 residues. The V end was cut by 0 bases, the J end by 6 bases, with 15 bases between. Germline assignment: CDR1 SGHRS and CDR2 YFSETQ. The CDR3 loop reads CASSLGPRVLDGYTF. The CDR3 nucleotides are TGCGCCAGCAGCTTGGGTCCGAGGGTTTTAGATGGCTACACCTTC.

The gene calls are TRBV11-2 and TRBJ2-7; 7 bases line up with TRBD2. This CDR3 has 16 residues. The J segment lost 3 bases and the V segment lost 1 base, leaving 9 bases of the junction unmatched. Germline V gives CDR1 SGHAT, CDR2 FQNNGV. The CDR3 nucleotides are TGTGCCAGCAGCTTAGTCGGGGGGTCCGGGGGCTACGAGCAGTACTTC. Its protein is CASSLVGGSGGYEQYF.

V is TRBV7-2 and J is TRBJ2-4; D gene unclear. Looked up from germline, CDR1 is SGHTA and CDR2 is FQGNSA. V lost 2 bases to trimming and J lost 1 base, with 9 bases between them. This CDR3 is 15 amino acids long. CDR3 sequence reads: CASSLWSLAKNIQYF. CDR3 bases: TGTGCCAGCAGCTTATGGTCACTGGCCAAAAACATTCAGTACTTC.